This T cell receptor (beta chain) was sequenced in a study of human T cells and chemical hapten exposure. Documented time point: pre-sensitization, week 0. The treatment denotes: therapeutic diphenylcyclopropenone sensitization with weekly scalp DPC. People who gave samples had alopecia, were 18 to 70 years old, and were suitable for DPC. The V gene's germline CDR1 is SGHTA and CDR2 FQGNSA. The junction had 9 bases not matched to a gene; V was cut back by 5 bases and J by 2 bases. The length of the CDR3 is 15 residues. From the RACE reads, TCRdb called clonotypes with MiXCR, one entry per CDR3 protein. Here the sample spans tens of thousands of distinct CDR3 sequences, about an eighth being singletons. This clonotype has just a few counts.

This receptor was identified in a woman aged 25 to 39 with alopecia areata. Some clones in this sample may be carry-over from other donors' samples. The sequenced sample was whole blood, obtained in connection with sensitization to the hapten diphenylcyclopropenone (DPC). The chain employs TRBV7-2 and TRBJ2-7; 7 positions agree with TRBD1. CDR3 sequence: CASSPLLGTAYEQYF. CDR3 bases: TGTGCCAGCAGCCCACTACTCGGGACAGCCTACGAGCAGTACTTC.